The next 23 T cell receptor beta chains were all read from a single sample in a study of shared clonotypes between healthy human individuals. TCRdb's table, derived via immunoSEQ multiplex PCR, lists solely in-frame clones and lacks some. The repertoire consists of about 600,000 clones, with around 77% occurring once and the leading ten covering around 13%. Sequenced input: PBMCs. These receptors all stem from a woman in her thirties or forties in good health. Some clones in this sample may be carry-over from other donors' samples.

In this sample, this clone turned up a few times. V is TRBV7-2 and J is TRBJ2-1, with D tentatively TRBD2 (6 bases). Trimming took off 5 bases at V and 12 bases at J, with 23 bases between the two ends. The length of the CDR3 is 15 residues. CDR1 and CDR2 from the germline V gene are SGHTA and FQGNSA. The CDR3 nucleotides are TGTGCCAGCAGCATTGGGATGACGGGAGAGCTAGGGCAGTTCTTC. It codes for CASSIGMTGELGQFF.

With regard to this clone: Other DNA sequences in the same sample also yield this CDR3. The genes are TRBV5-1 and TRBJ2-2; 8 bases fit TRBD1. From germline, CDR1 is SGHRS and CDR2 YFSETQ. Trimming removed 4 bases from V and 1 base from J; junction bases left unmatched: 0. This CDR3 has 14 residues. CDR3 bases: TGCGCCAGCAGCGGACAGGGGAACACCGGGGAGCTGTTTTTT. Protein: CASSGQGNTGELFF.

This clone appeared once. A single base is all that separates this from a far larger clone, so a read error is likely. This chain connects TRBV4-2 to TRBJ1-1, with D perhaps TRBD1 (6 bases). CDR1 LGHNA and CDR2 YNFKEQ come from the germline V gene. V dropped 1 base and J dropped 2 bases, with 14 bases sitting between them. The CDR3 loop spans 16 amino acids. The CDR3 region has the DNA TGTGCCAGCAGCCAAGGGGACACTCACGCCAACACTGAAGCTTTCTTT. Protein product: CASSQGDTHANTEAFF.

This clone occurred once. V and J are TRBV28 and TRBJ2-5; D possibly corresponds to TRBD2 (7 bases). CDR1 and CDR2 from the germline V gene are MDHEN and SYDVKM. The CDR3 is made up of 13 amino acids. V dropped 7 bases and J dropped 11 bases, with 20 bases sitting between them. CDR3 bases: TGTGCCAGCACCTACGTACAGGGAGGGGAGCAGTACTTC. Translating it yields CASTYVQGGEQYF.

This clone was observed a single time. The chain couples TRBV29-1 to TRBJ2-1; D call uncertain. Germline V gives CDR1 SQVTM, CDR2 ANQGSEA. This CDR3 contains 16 residues. The V and J ends lost 3 bases and 2 bases respectively, with 17 bases between them. In DNA, the CDR3 is TGCAGCGTTGACCTCACCGACGGACGGGCCTACAATGAGCAGTTCTTC. This codes for CSVDLTDGRAYNEQFF.

The rearrangement uses TRBV11-1 and TRBJ2-7; D is unresolved. This CDR3 is built from 14 residues. V was cut by 3 bases and J by 1 base, with 10 bases left in between. Germline V gene data show CDR1 as SGHAT and CDR2 as FQDESV (reference sequence). As DNA, the CDR3 is TGTGCCAGCAGCTTCGAGGACGGGTCCTACGAGCAGTACTTC. This translates into CASSFEDGSYEQYF.

V and J are TRBV4-1 and TRBJ2-3, with 10 bases identical to TRBD2. Germline loops: CDR1 MGHRA, CDR2 YSYEKL. The CDR3 contains 18 residues. V was clipped by 1 base and J by 4 bases; unmatched bases: 11. The CDR3 protein is CASSQVDMGLARADTQYF. CDR3 DNA sequence: TGCGCCAGCAGCCAAGTGGACATGGGACTAGCGCGTGCAGATACGCAGTATTTT.

CDR3 amino acids: CASSLHPGLAGPSSYNEQFF. In DNA form, the CDR3 reads TGTGCCAGCAGCCTTCACCCGGGACTAGCGGGACCGAGCTCCTACAATGAGCAGTTCTTC. The chain joins TRBV14 to TRBJ2-1, with 13 bases aligning to TRBD2. CDR1 is SGHDN and CDR2 is FVKESK in the germline V gene. This CDR3 comprises 20 residues. V lost 4 bases to trimming and J lost 0 bases; unmatched junction nucleotides: 12.

In this sample, this clone turned up once. The chain uses TRBV5-4 and TRBJ2-1; the match to TRBD2 covers 11 bases. CDR1 and CDR2 (germline): SGHNT, YYREEE (reference sequence). The trim removed 4 bases at V and 6 bases at J, leaving 12 bases unmatched. The CDR3 runs 17 residues. The DNA for the CDR3 is TGTGCCAGCAGCCCGGGGGTAACTAGCGGGAGAAGCAATGAGCAGTTCTTC. Residues: CASSPGVTSGRSNEQFF.

V gene TRBV6-1 combines with J gene TRBJ2-2; a weak D match, TRBD2 (5 bases). Germline V gene lookup returns CDR1 MNHNS and CDR2 SASEGT. The CDR3 length is 14 residues. V lost 2 bases, J lost 3 bases, and 7 bases lay in between. CDR3 residues: CASSEPGDTGELFF. The CDR3 DNA sequence: TGTGCCAGCAGTGAACCCGGGGACACCGGGGAGCTGTTTTTT.

The chain links TRBV5-1 to TRBJ2-2; 7 bases match TRBD2. The CDR3 extends over 15 amino acids. Losses at the gene ends were 2 bases for V and 6 bases for J; bases not matched to a gene: 7. Germline values: CDR1 SGHRS, CDR2 YFSETQ. The CDR3 coding sequence is TGCGCCAGCAGCTTCGCGGGAGATCGTGCCGGGGAGCTGTTTTTT. It encodes CASSFAGDRAGELFF.

This chain uses TRBV6-6 with TRBJ2-7; possibly TRBD1 for D (6 bases). In germline, CDR1 is MNHNY, CDR2 SVGAGI (reference sequence). V was clipped by 0 bases and J by 0 bases, with 12 bases between them. This CDR3 spans 16 amino acids. CDR3 in amino acids: CASSYSTGLGSYEQYF. CDR3 nucleotide sequence: TGTGCCAGCAGTTACTCAACAGGGCTGGGCTCCTACGAGCAGTACTTC.

This rearrangement joins TRBV5-8 to TRBJ2-1, with TRBD2 identical over 8 bases. The J segment lost 8 bases and the V segment lost 4 bases, leaving 5 bases of the junction unmatched. The germline V gene has CDR1 SGHTS and CDR2 YDEGEE. This CDR3 has 13 residues. The CDR3 region has the DNA TGTGCCAGCAGCGTAGGGACTAGAGATGAGCAGTTCTTC. Translating gives CASSVGTRDEQFF. Filled out from reference TRBV5-8 and TRBJ2-1, the complete variable domain reads EAGVTQSPTHLIKTRGQQATLRCSPISGHTSVYWYQQALGLGLQFLLWYDEGEERNRGNFPPRFSGRQFPNYSSELNVNALELEDSALYLCASSVGTRDEQFFGPGTRLTVL.

Only a few counts were recorded for this clone. The gene calls are TRBV5-1 and TRBJ1-1, with D possibly TRBD1 on 6 matching bases. V was shortened by 1 base and J by 3 bases, with 16 bases between the two germline ends. The CDR3 contains 16 residues. The V gene's germline CDR1 is SGHRS and CDR2 YFSETQ. The CDR3 sequence: CASSLSAGARDTEAFF. In DNA form, the CDR3 reads TGCGCCAGCAGCTTGTCCGCAGGGGCCCGGGACACTGAAGCTTTCTTT.

J is TRBJ1-4 and V is TRBV4-2, with a weak D call TRBD1 (5 bases). This CDR3 is 15 amino acids long. Trimming took 0 bases from V and 5 from J, leaving 10 bases between them. CDR1 and CDR2 (germline): LGHNA, YNFKEQ. Here the CDR3 DNA reads TGTGCCAGCAGCCAAGAGGGGACGGCAAATGAAAAACTGTTTTTT. It yields the protein CASSQEGTANEKLFF.

This rearrangement joins TRBV2 to TRBJ2-3, with TRBD2 matching 7 bases. Trimming at V came to 2 bases and at J to 6 bases, leaving 8 bases not matched to a gene. The length of the CDR3 is 15 residues. Germline CDR1 and CDR2: SNHLY and FYNNEI. The CDR3 nucleotides are TGTGCCAGCAGTGAAAATGGCAATAGCGGGGATACGCAGTATTTT. It codes for CASSENGNSGDTQYF.

This sequence joins TRBV5-1 and TRBJ2-3; tentatively, D is TRBD1 (5 bases). The CDR3 has 15 amino acids. CDR1 is SGHRS and CDR2 is YFSETQ in the germline V gene. V was clipped by 0 bases and J by 2 bases, with 10 bases between them. This CDR3 is CASSLEGHATDTQYF. In nucleotides, the CDR3 is TGCGCCAGCAGCTTGGAAGGACACGCCACAGATACGCAGTATTTT.

The chain carries TRBV11-2 and TRBJ1-5; D gene uncertain. Per the germline V gene, CDR1 is SGHAT and CDR2 is FQNNGV. CDR3 length: 14 amino acids. V was shortened by 8 bases and J by 2 bases, with 13 bases between the two germline ends. CDR3 residues: CASGSGVGNQPQHF. The DNA of the CDR3 is TGTGCCAGCGGTTCTGGGGTAGGCAATCAGCCCCAGCATTTT.

The chain recombines TRBV5-1 with TRBJ2-3, with D perhaps TRBD1 (7 bases). CDR1 and CDR2 (germline): SGHRS, YFSETQ. Trimming removed 4 bases from V and 4 bases from J, with 16 bases in between. This CDR3 is built from 15 residues. CDR3 loop: CASSPAGRGADTQYF. The CDR3 DNA follows: TGCGCCAGCAGCCCGGCAGGCAGGGGGGCAGATACGCAGTATTTT.

This chain links TRBV30 with TRBJ1-5; no reliable D call. The CDR3 contains 14 residues. Germline CDR1 GTSNPN, CDR2 SVGIG (reference sequence). With 2 bases removed from V and 2 bases from J, the gap between germline ends came to 10 bases. CDR3 bases: TGTGCCTGGAGTAGCTCGGCCGGCAATCAGCCCCAGCATTTT. Translation gives CAWSSSAGNQPQHF.

This CDR3 reads CASSLALGSTEAFF. The CDR3 nucleotides are TGTGCCAGCAGCTTAGCATTAGGTTCCACTGAAGCTTTCTTT. This sequence joins TRBV7-9 and TRBJ1-1; D remains unclear. The length of the CDR3 is 14 residues. Trimming left V 0 bases short and J 4 bases short, with 9 bases between. Germline-derived CDR1 and CDR2 are SEHNR and FQNEAQ (reference sequence).

The J gene is TRBJ2-3, the V gene TRBV2; unclear D gene. V dropped 11 bases and J dropped 6 bases, with 15 bases sitting between them. Germline CDR1 SNHLY, CDR2 FYNNEI. The CDR3 is 12 amino acids. The CDR3 coding sequence is TGTGCCTGCTTGGTTCGAGGCGATACGCAGTATTTT. Residues: CACLVRGDTQYF.

In its sample, this clone was seen a few times. The chain uses TRBV30 and TRBJ2-5, with D uncertain. Gene TRBJ2-7 matches the end of the DNA better, so the J call may be wrong. The CDR3 loop spans 15 amino acids. Germline CDR1 reads GTSNPN; CDR2 reads SVGIG (reference sequence). The CDR3 protein is CAWSVLRKSSYEQYF. In DNA, the CDR3 is TGTGCCTGGAGTGTACTCCGGAAAAGCTCCTACGAGCAGTACTTC.